A single sample is the source of the 23 T cell receptor beta chains below, sequenced in a study of blood T cell repertoires in COVID-19. Some clones are missing from TCRdb's copy, which holds only in-frame ones; the method was immunoSEQ multiplex PCR. The sample yields about 260,000 clones, 88% seen once. Sequenced: peripheral blood. The receptors were gathered from a human donor in a cohort sampled during active COVID-19.

This chain's CDR3 is CASRDTGDNQPQHF. CDR3 nucleotides: TGTGCCAGCAGGGACACAGGGGACAATCAGCCCCAGCATTTT. This chain connects TRBV28 to TRBJ1-5; TRBD1 matches 7 bases. The length of the CDR3 is 14 residues. Germline CDR1 reads MDHEN; CDR2 reads SYDVKM. Germline trimming cut 6 bases from V and 3 bases from J; bases unmatched to any gene: 5.

The CDR3 DNA sequence: TGTGCCAGCAGGGCGACTAGCGGGGGCTACGAGCAGTACTTC. Protein sequence: CASRATSGGYEQYF. The chain combines TRBV2 with TRBJ2-7; TRBD2 agrees at 12 bases. The trim removed 6 bases at V and 3 bases at J, leaving 3 bases unmatched. CDR3 length: 14 amino acids. Looked up from germline, CDR1 is SNHLY and CDR2 is FYNNEI.

This clone was found a few times. The genes are TRBV28 and TRBJ2-2; 11 bases map to TRBD2. Per germline, CDR1 MDHEN and CDR2 SYDVKM. V shed 5 bases, J shed 6 bases, and the junction held 11 bases outside the gene matches. This CDR3 contains 17 residues. The CDR3 loop reads CASSEIKTSGMSGELFF. In nucleotides, the CDR3 is TGTGCCAGCAGTGAGATAAAGACTAGCGGGATGTCCGGGGAGCTGTTTTTT.

V gene TRBV7-9 combines with J gene TRBJ2-5, with a weak D call TRBD2 (5 bases). Germline CDR1 is SEHNR and CDR2 is FQNEAQ (reference sequence). The CDR3 covers 14 residues. Deletions cut 2 bases from V and 3 bases from J, with 10 bases between. The CDR3 protein is CASSLFTGKETQYF. The CDR3 nucleotides read TGTGCCAGCAGCTTATTTACGGGAAAAGAGACCCAGTACTTC.

The rearrangement uses TRBV5-5 and TRBJ1-2; 7 positions agree with TRBD1. The CDR3 has 16 amino acids. Per the germline V gene, CDR1 is SGHKS and CDR2 is YYEKEE (reference sequence). Trimming removed 2 bases from V and 4 bases from J; junction bases left unmatched: 11. The CDR3 DNA follows: TGTGCCAGCAGCTTCGCGGTTGGGACAGCCTTCTATGGCTACACCTTC. Amino acid sequence: CASSFAVGTAFYGYTF.

V is TRBV6-1 and J is TRBJ2-7; 7 positions match TRBD1. The germline V gene has CDR1 MNHNS and CDR2 SASEGT. CDR3 length: 14 amino acids. V dropped 0 bases and J dropped 8; count of bases not matched to a gene: 7. CDR3: CASSEASGGSKQYF. The CDR3 coding sequence is TGTGCCAGCAGTGAAGCATCAGGGGGAAGTAAGCAGTACTTC.

The chain employs TRBV12-3 or TRBV12-4 and TRBJ1-1; D ambiguous. The CDR3 is made up of 11 amino acids. The germline V and J ends were trimmed by 5 bases and 10 bases, with 11 bases remaining between them. The chain's CDR3 is CASSKAAIAFF. CDR3 DNA: TGTGCCAGCAGTAAGGCGGCTATAGCTTTCTTT.

The V gene is TRBV25-1, the J gene TRBJ2-2; 7 bases line up with TRBD2. The trim removed 8 bases at V and 0 bases at J, leaving 3 bases unmatched. This CDR3 spans 14 amino acids. Germline loops: CDR1 MGHDK, CDR2 SYGVNS. The CDR3 DNA follows: TGTGCCAGCGGACGGGGGGCGAACACCGGGGAGCTGTTTTTT. It specifies CASGRGANTGELFF.

The chain combines TRBV30 with TRBJ1-5; 7 positions agree with TRBD1. CDR3 length: 14 amino acids. Germline CDR1 and CDR2: GTSNPN and SVGIG (reference sequence). Trimming took 2 bases from V and 5 from J; bases not matched to a gene: 6. CDR3 DNA: TGTGCCTGGAGTAGCAGGGGGACTTATCAGCCCCAGCATTTT. This gives the protein CAWSSRGTYQPQHF.

V gene TRBV3-1 (or the pseudogene TRBV3-2) combines with J gene TRBJ2-5; the match to TRBD2 covers 9 bases. Unmatched junction bases numbered 9, after V lost 5 bases and J lost 5 bases. Germline V gene data show CDR1 as LGHDT and CDR2 as YNNKEL (reference sequence). The length of the CDR3 is 15 residues. CDR3 DNA: TGTGCCAGCAGCGGACTACTAGCGGGCTGGGAGACCCAGTACTTC. Amino acids: CASSGLLAGWETQYF.

The chain is built from TRBV19 and TRBJ2-7; 13 positions agree with TRBD2. This CDR3 spans 15 amino acids. V gave up 5 bases and J gave up 5 bases; unmatched junction bases: 6. Per germline, CDR1 LNHDA and CDR2 SQIVND (reference sequence). CDR3 amino acids: CASSPTSGRANEQYF. The CDR3 nucleotides are TGTGCCAGTAGTCCTACTAGCGGGAGGGCCAACGAGCAGTACTTC.

This chain joins TRBV20-1 and TRBJ2-7, with D unclear. The CDR3 runs 12 residues. Looked up from germline, CDR1 is DFQATT and CDR2 is SNEGSKA (reference sequence). V was shortened by 3 bases and J by 2 bases, with 8 bases between the two germline ends. The CDR3 sequence: CSASYRAYEQYF. In DNA, the CDR3 is TGCAGTGCTAGTTACAGAGCCTACGAGCAGTACTTC.

The CDR3 region is CASSFQGQSYGYTF. The CDR3, as DNA: TGCGCCAGCAGCTTCCAAGGACAGAGCTATGGCTACACCTTC. The chain has TRBV5-1 and TRBJ1-2; a weak D match, TRBD1 (6 bases). There are 14 residues in the CDR3. From germline, CDR1 is SGHRS and CDR2 YFSETQ. Trimming left V 2 bases short and J 4 bases short, with 12 bases between. Drawing the rest from reference TRBV5-1 and TRBJ1-2, the complete variable domain is KAGVTQTPRYLIKTRGQQVTLSCSPISGHRSVSWYQQTPGQGLQFLFEYFSETQRNKGNFPGRFSGRQFSNSRSEMNVSTLELGDSALYLCASSFQGQSYGYTFGSGTRLTVV.

The J gene is TRBJ2-7, the V gene TRBV28; possible D gene TRBD1, 5 bases. Germline values: CDR1 MDHEN, CDR2 SYDVKM. Trimming shortened V by 6 bases and J by 12 bases, and 12 bases separated the two germline ends. The CDR3 extends over 10 amino acids. The CDR3 DNA reads as TGTGCCAGCAGGGACAATGAGGCGTACTTC. Protein sequence: CASRDNEAYF.

The chain recombines TRBV14 with TRBJ2-2; D is perhaps TRBD1 (5 bases). The CDR3 spans 17 residues. V dropped 0 bases and J dropped 6 bases, with 17 bases sitting between them. CDR1 is SGHDN, CDR2 FVKESK, per germline. As DNA, the CDR3 is TGTGCCAGCAGCCAAGAGCGAACAGGTTGGATCGCCGGGGAGCTGTTTTTT. Residues: CASSQERTGWIAGELFF. The full variable domain, in which reference TRBV14 and TRBJ2-2 provide the parts outside the CDR3, is EAGVTQFPSHSVIEKGQTVTLRCDPISGHDNLYWYRRVMGKEIKFLLHFVKESKQDESGMPNNRFLAERTGGTYSTLKVQPAELEDSGVYFCASSQERTGWIAGELFFGEGSRLTVL.

The V call is TRBV19, the J call TRBJ2-7; 7 bases agree with TRBD2. Germline trimming cut 4 bases from V and 2 bases from J; bases unmatched to any gene: 5. The V gene's germline CDR1 is LNHDA and CDR2 SQIVND (reference sequence). This CDR3 is 14 amino acids long. The CDR3 reads CASSTRSGAYEQYF. CDR3 coding DNA: TGTGCCAGTAGTACTCGGAGCGGGGCCTACGAGCAGTACTTC.

The rearrangement links TRBV5-4 to TRBJ1-6; weak D call: TRBD1 (5 bases). Germline V gives CDR1 SGHNT, CDR2 YYREEE (reference sequence). The germline V and J ends were trimmed by 1 base and 11 bases, with 19 bases remaining between them. The CDR3 totals 16 residues. The CDR3, as DNA: TGTGCCAGCAGCTTGTTTCAGGGAATCACCATAGCACCCCTCCACTTT. Residues: CASSLFQGITIAPLHF.

The chain has TRBV6-4 and TRBJ2-2; no reliable D call. The V gene lost 2 bases and the J gene lost 1 base, with 17 bases spanning the gap. CDR3 length equals 18 residues. Germline loops: CDR1 MRHNA, CDR2 SNTAGT. The CDR3 nucleotides are TGTGCCAGCAGTGACGTATTTACTTCGCTCCGGAACACCGGGGAGCTGTTTTTT. This codes for CASSDVFTSLRNTGELFF.

The chain combines TRBV7-9 with TRBJ1-6, with D perhaps TRBD1 (5 bases). The CDR3 has 18 residues. The V gene lost 1 base and the J gene lost 8 bases, with 21 bases spanning the gap. The germline CDR1 and CDR2 sequences are SEHNR and FQNEAQ (reference sequence). The CDR3 nucleotides read TGTGCCAGCAGCTTAGGGCGTGGTGGGGGGACGGAAGATTCACCCCTCCACTTT. Translating gives CASSLGRGGGTEDSPLHF.

The chain couples TRBV7-9 to TRBJ2-7, with 7 bases lining up with TRBD1. The germline gives CDR1 SEHNR, CDR2 FQNEAQ (reference sequence). J lost 3 bases, V lost 0 bases, and 2 bases had no gene match. This CDR3 contains 14 residues. Here the CDR3 reads CASSLAGQVYEQYF. CDR3 coding DNA: TGTGCCAGCAGCTTAGCAGGACAGGTCTACGAGCAGTACTTC. Full variable domain (rest looked up from reference TRBV7-9 and TRBJ2-7): DTGVSQNPRHKITKRGQNVTFRCDPISEHNRLYWYRQTLGQGPEFLTYFQNEAQLEKSRLLSDRFSAERPKGSFSTLEIQRTEQGDSAMYLCASSLAGQVYEQYFGPGTRLTVT.

This clone was detected only once. The rearrangement joins TRBV20-1 to TRBJ1-2, with D possibly TRBD1 on 5 matching bases. There are 11 residues in the CDR3. The V gene's germline CDR1 is DFQATT and CDR2 SNEGSKA (reference sequence). The V gene lost 8 bases and the J gene lost 7 bases, with 14 bases spanning the gap. The CDR3 DNA reads as TGCAGTACCCGGGGGTCAGGTGGCTACACCTTC. This gives the protein CSTRGSGGYTF.

This sequence joins TRBV13 and TRBJ1-6; TRBD1 might be the D (6 bases). The CDR3 has 15 amino acids. Germline values: CDR1 PRHDT, CDR2 FYEKMQ (reference sequence). Between the trimmed V and J ends, which lost 0 bases and 10 bases, there was a span of 13 bases. The CDR3 spells CASSLGLAGASPLHF. The CDR3 DNA is TGTGCCAGCAGCTTAGGGCTGGCGGGGGCCTCACCCCTCCACTTT.

As for this clone: This sample also contains other DNA sequences that code for the same CDR3. The J gene is TRBJ2-7, the V gene TRBV5-6, with TRBD1 as a possible D gene (5 bases). From germline, CDR1 is SGHDT and CDR2 YYEEEE. Trimming took off 0 bases at V and 2 bases at J, with 9 bases between the two ends. The CDR3 has 14 amino acids. CDR3: CASSLAGSTYEQYF. Written as DNA, the CDR3 is TGTGCCAGCAGCTTGGCAGGGTCTACCTACGAGCAGTACTTC.